The rows below give T cell receptor beta chains drawn from one sample of a study of spatial heterogeneity in lung cancer. Each CDR3 protein is one row after TCRdb ran MiXCR on the 5' RACE reads. The table lists about 5,200 distinct CDR3 sequences, around 12% of them singletons. The sequencing here drew on lung tumor tissue, taken at surgery. These TCRs come from a male donor with early-stage non-small cell lung cancer. Both conserved end residues are part of each CDR3. A D gene is named only where the DNA matches it firmly. Only some rows state a clone size, as once, few, many or a class for expanded clones.

D,length,size,J,V,CDR3,DNA
.,11,many,TRBJ2-7,TRBV5-1,CASSLDSEQYF,TGCGCCAGCAGCCTGGACAGCGAGCAGTACTTC
.,13,few,TRBJ2-1,TRBV7-6,CASSLSWEREQFF,TGTGCCAGCAGCTTATCTTGGGAGCGTGAGCAGTTCTTC
.,16,.,TRBJ2-1,TRBV19,CASIPTGQDPYNEQFF,TGTGCCAGTATCCCCACTGGCCAGGACCCTTACAATGAGCAGTTCTTC
.,13,medium-sized,TRBJ1-1,TRBV7-9,CASSLAWDTEAFF,TGTGCCAGCAGCTTAGCGTGGGACACTGAAGCTTTCTTT
.,14,few,TRBJ2-1,TRBV12-3/TRBV12-4,CASSPRDKYNEQFF,TGTGCCAGCAGTCCCCGGGACAAATACAATGAGCAGTTCTTC
TRBD1,16,medium-sized,TRBJ2-5,TRBV6-2/TRBV6-3,CASSKGAQGVGETQYF,TGTGCCAGCAGTAAAGGGGCACAGGGGGTTGGAGAGACCCAGTACTTC
TRBD1,13,.,TRBJ2-3,TRBV28,CASGGTGGDTQYF,TGTGCCAGCGGAGGGACAGGGGGAGATACGCAGTATTTT
.,13,few,TRBJ2-5,TRBV7-9,CASSLGSQGTQYF,TGTGCCAGCAGCTTAGGCTCTCAGGGGACCCAGTACTTC
TRBD2,17,few,TRBJ2-1,TRBV7-9,CASSSTSGSNAYNEQFF,TGTGCCAGCAGCTCGACTAGCGGGAGTAATGCCTACAATGAGCAGTTCTTC
TRBD1,17,.,TRBJ1-1,TRBV7-9,CASSLGRTSDREHEAFF,TGTGCCAGCAGCTTAGGGAGGACCTCCGACAGGGAGCATGAAGCTTTCTTT
.,18,.,TRBJ1-5,TRBV30,CAWSVSQGGIYSNQPQHF,TGTGCCTGGAGTGTATCACAGGGAGGGATATATAGCAATCAGCCCCAGCATTTT
.,16,few,TRBJ2-2,TRBV5-4,CASSRGSSFNTGELFF,TGTGCCAGCAGCCGGGGTAGTAGTTTCAACACCGGGGAGCTGTTTTTT
TRBD1,14,many,TRBJ1-4,TRBV10-2,CASTRDSRNEKLFF,TGCGCCAGCACCCGGGACAGCCGTAATGAAAAACTGTTTTTT
TRBD2,18,.,TRBJ2-4,TRBV4-2,CASSQRTSGVVAKNIQYF,TGTGCCAGCAGCCAAAGGACTAGCGGGGTGGTAGCCAAAAACATTCAGTACTTC
.,15,.,TRBJ2-3,TRBV5-4,CASSLALLRTDTQYF,TGTGCCAGCAGCTTGGCCTTGCTGAGGACAGATACGCAGTATTTT
.,13,many,TRBJ2-7,TRBV6-5,CASTRGTLREQYF,TGTGCCAGCACTCGGGGCACATTAAGAGAGCAGTACTTC
.,14,.,TRBJ2-5,TRBV7-6,CASSLATVQETQYF,TGTGCCAGCAGCTTAGCGACCGTCCAAGAGACCCAGTACTTC
.,16,medium-sized,TRBJ2-4,TRBV20-1,CSARDEGEIAKNIQYF,TGCAGTGCTAGAGATGAAGGAGAAATAGCCAAAAACATTCAGTACTTC
.,14,few,TRBJ2-5,TRBV7-2,CASSSLFLGETQYF,TGTGCCAGCAGCTCCCTTTTCCTGGGAGAGACCCAGTACTTC
.,16,medium-sized,TRBJ1-1,TRBV11-2,CASSSYPRQTGSEAFF,TGTGCCAGCAGCTCTTATCCTCGGCAGACCGGTTCTGAAGCTTTCTTT
.,14,few,TRBJ2-7,TRBV7-2,CASSFSQGSYEQYF,TGTGCCAGCAGCTTTAGTCAGGGCTCCTACGAGCAGTACTTC
.,14,many,TRBJ1-5,TRBV28,CASSPGGSNQPQHF,TGTGCCAGCAGCCCGGGGGGCAGCAATCAGCCCCAGCATTTT
TRBD1,13,few,TRBJ1-3,TRBV27,CASRRTGGNTIYF,TGTGCCAGCAGACGGACAGGTGGAAACACCATATATTTT
.,13,.,TRBJ2-4,TRBV18,CASSPSEGNIQYF,TGTGCCAGCTCACCAAGTGAAGGAAACATTCAGTACTTC
TRBD1,17,medium-sized,TRBJ2-2,TRBV6-6,CASTPMEGTGITGELFF,TGTGCCAGCACCCCAATGGAGGGGACAGGGATCACCGGGGAGCTGTTTTTT
TRBD2,15,medium-sized,TRBJ2-5,TRBV5-5,CASSSGLAARETQYF,TGTGCCAGCAGCTCGGGACTAGCGGCGAGAGAGACCCAGTACTTC
.,14,few,TRBJ1-5,TRBV15,CATSRVTSNQPQHF,TGTGCCACCAGCAGAGTTACTAGCAATCAGCCCCAGCATTTT
.,13,.,TRBJ2-1,TRBV7-7,CASSLGRKDEQFF,TGTGCTAGCAGCTTAGGTCGGAAGGATGAGCAGTTCTTC
TRBD2,16,.,TRBJ2-2,TRBV28,CASRGLAGTNTGELFF,TGTGCCAGCAGAGGACTAGCGGGGACGAACACCGGGGAGCTGTTTTTT
TRBD2,16,few,TRBJ2-5,TRBV13,CASSRSSSGGAETQYF,TGTGCCAGCAGCCGATCTAGTAGCGGGGGCGCAGAGACCCAGTACTTC
.,14,.,TRBJ1-5,TRBV7-2,CASSLDLGNQPQHF,TGTGCCAGCAGCTTAGATCTGGGCAATCAGCCCCAGCATTTT
.,16,few,TRBJ2-3,TRBV27,CASSPLLGPSTDTQYF,TGTGCCAGCAGTCCACTACTAGGGCCTAGCACAGATACGCAGTATTTT
.,15,.,TRBJ2-5,TRBV28,CASSLNIADQETQYF,TGTGCCAGCAGTTTAAATATAGCGGACCAAGAGACCCAGTACTTC
.,16,few,TRBJ1-1,TRBV5-1,CASSPEWPRTGTEAFF,TGCGCCAGCAGCCCGGAATGGCCCCGGACGGGCACTGAAGCTTTCTTT
TRBD2,15,.,TRBJ2-1,TRBV7-2,CASSSFSGKDGEQFF,TGTGCCAGCAGCTCCTTTAGCGGGAAGGACGGTGAGCAGTTCTTC
.,11,many,TRBJ1-2,TRBV18,CASSPGRGYTF,TGTGCCAGCTCACCGGGCAGGGGCTACACCTTC
.,13,.,TRBJ1-5,TRBV2,CASSGLRTQPQHF,TGTGCCAGCAGTGGTCTTCGAACTCAGCCTCAGCATTTT
.,14,many,TRBJ2-3,TRBV30,CAWSVKSGTDTQYF,TGTGCCTGGAGTGTAAAATCGGGGACAGATACGCAGTATTTT
.,17,medium-sized,TRBJ2-6,TRBV9,CASSVEGSGSGANVLTF,TGTGCCAGCAGCGTAGAGGGCAGCGGCTCTGGGGCCAACGTCCTGACTTTC
.,13,medium-sized,TRBJ2-3,TRBV29-1,CSVAQNPTDTQYF,TGCAGCGTTGCACAGAACCCCACAGATACGCAGTATTTT
.,14,few,TRBJ1-1,TRBV11-3,CASSLYRENTEAFF,TGTGCCAGCAGCCTCTACCGGGAAAACACTGAAGCTTTCTTT
.,17,few,TRBJ2-3,TRBV29-1,CSVRGGLEGIPADTQYF,TGCAGCGTGAGAGGCGGTCTTGAGGGGATCCCCGCAGATACGCAGTATTTT
.,14,few,TRBJ2-2,TRBV20-1,CSARDLSKAGELFF,TGCAGTGCTAGAGATTTGTCGAAGGCCGGGGAGCTGTTTTTT